Below, 27 T cell receptor beta chains from the same sample are listed, as sequenced in a study of cytomegalovirus exposure and HLA in healthy donors. The PCR used 60 Vbeta and 13 Jbeta primers. The method was immunoSEQ multiplex PCR; TCRdb's version includes in-frame clones alone and lacks a portion of them. This table has 150,000 to 170,000 clones, 75% to 85% appearing once. What was sequenced was PBMCs. Every receptor here comes from a man aged 25 to 45 in good health and CMV-seropositive.

V is TRBV15 and J is TRBJ1-4; weak D call: TRBD1 (6 bases). Germline-derived CDR1 and CDR2 are LNHNV and YYDKDF (reference sequence). Trimming took 0 bases from V and 0 from J, leaving 8 bases between them. The CDR3 length is 16 residues. The CDR3 here is CATSRDRQATNEKLFF. The CDR3 nucleotides read TGTGCCACCAGCAGAGATCGACAGGCAACTAATGAAAAACTGTTTTTT.

The J gene is TRBJ1-2, the V gene TRBV4-2; perhaps TRBD1 as D (5 bases). The V end was cut by 4 bases, the J end by 0 bases, with 6 bases between. The germline V gene encodes CDR1 LGHNA and CDR2 YNFKEQ. The CDR3 contains 13 residues. CDR3 sequence: CASSLTANYGYTF. The CDR3 bases are TGTGCCAGCAGCCTGACAGCTAACTATGGCTACACCTTC.

This clone was observed a few times. The V call is TRBV2, the J call TRBJ2-5, with D possibly being TRBD2 (7 bases). With 3 bases removed from V and 3 bases from J, the gap between germline ends came to 14 bases. Germline CDR1 is SNHLY and CDR2 is FYNNEI. This CDR3 has 15 residues. The CDR3 reads CASSEGRGTKETQYF. CDR3 DNA sequence: TGTGCCAGCAGTGAGGGGAGGGGGACCAAAGAGACCCAGTACTTC.

CDR3 loop: CASSPSGGLGQPQHF. The CDR3 DNA follows: TGTGCCAGCAGCCCTTCGGGCGGGTTGGGTCAGCCCCAGCATTTT. The V call is TRBV7-9, the J call TRBJ1-5, with unresolved D. Germline V lookup: CDR1 SEHNR, CDR2 FQNEAQ (reference sequence). The CDR3 covers 15 residues. V lost 5 bases and J 6 bases, leaving 17 bases between the germline ends.

The CDR3 region has the DNA TGTGCCAGCAGTTACTCGTCCTTGGGGGAGCTGTTTTTT. It translates to CASSYSSLGELFF. This chain joins TRBV6-5 and TRBJ2-2; D gene ambiguous. CDR3 size: 13 residues. Germline V gene sequence: CDR1 MNHEY, CDR2 SVGAGI. Trimming cost V 0 bases and J 8 bases, with 7 bases left between them.

CDR3 residues: CASSPRSSGANVLTF. The DNA for the CDR3 is TGTGCCAGCAGCCCCCGGAGTTCTGGGGCCAACGTCCTGACTTTC. The chain couples TRBV11-3 to TRBJ2-6, with D uncertain. Germline V gene data show CDR1 as SGHNT and CDR2 as YENEEA. This CDR3 is built from 15 residues. With 5 bases removed from V and 1 base from J, the gap between germline ends came to 9 bases.

The gene calls are TRBV27 and TRBJ1-1, with a weak D call TRBD1 (6 bases). Trimming cost V 6 bases and J 0 bases, with 14 bases left between them. The CDR3 runs to 15 residues. The germline V gene has CDR1 MNHEY and CDR2 SMNVEV (reference sequence). This chain's CDR3 is CASRIQGLVNTEAFF. The CDR3 region has the DNA TGTGCCAGCAGGATCCAGGGGCTTGTGAACACTGAAGCTTTCTTT.

The CDR3 loop reads CASSFDTITGELFF. The CDR3 DNA sequence: TGTGCCAGCAGCTTCGACACGATCACCGGGGAGCTGTTTTTT. The gene calls are TRBV7-9 and TRBJ2-2; no clear D gene. This CDR3 is 14 amino acids long. The germline V and J ends were trimmed by 3 bases and 4 bases, with 9 bases remaining between them. CDR1 and CDR2 from the germline V gene are SEHNR and FQNEAQ (reference sequence).

This clone occurred a few times. V and J are TRBV19 and TRBJ2-1; the D gene is possibly TRBD2 (6 bases). V was shortened by 7 bases and J by 8 bases, with 18 bases between the two germline ends. Germline V lookup: CDR1 LNHDA, CDR2 SQIVND (reference sequence). CDR3 size: 14 residues. The CDR3 loop is CASNRAGPRDEQFF. The CDR3 DNA reads TGTGCCAGTAACAGAGCGGGCCCCAGGGATGAGCAGTTCTTC.

This chain joins TRBV7-9 and TRBJ1-5, with D perhaps TRBD1 (5 bases). Trimming stripped 5 bases from V and 3 bases from J, with 11 bases between. The CDR3 is 14 amino acids. Looked up from germline, CDR1 is SEHNR and CDR2 is FQNEAQ (reference sequence). The CDR3 loop reads CASSADSANQPQHF. CDR3 DNA: TGTGCCAGCAGCGCCGACAGCGCCAATCAGCCCCAGCATTTT.

The rearrangement joins TRBV29-1 to TRBJ2-7, with D maybe TRBD2 (5 bases). The V gene's germline CDR1 is SQVTM and CDR2 ANQGSEA. Trimming took 4 bases from V and 0 from J, leaving 7 bases between them. The CDR3 contains 12 residues. In DNA, the CDR3 is TGCAGCGTTGCAACTAGCTCCTACGAGCAGTACTTC. Protein: CSVATSSYEQYF.

A note on this clone: Other nucleotide sequences in the sample specify the same CDR3. The chain joins TRBV6-1 to TRBJ1-2; D unresolved. This CDR3 contains 14 residues. The V and J ends lost 2 bases and 1 base respectively, with 8 bases between them. Per germline, CDR1 MNHNS and CDR2 SASEGT. The CDR3 spells CASSELGINYGYTF. As DNA, the CDR3 is TGTGCCAGCAGTGAATTGGGCATTAACTATGGCTACACCTTC.

V gene TRBV29-1 combines with J gene TRBJ1-4, with no clear D. CDR1 and CDR2 from the germline V gene are SQVTM and ANQGSEA. This CDR3 has 13 amino acids. The germline V and J ends were trimmed by 4 bases and 7 bases, with 13 bases remaining between them. CDR3 residues: CSVAEGPGEKLFF. The CDR3, as DNA: TGCAGCGTTGCGGAGGGCCCGGGTGAAAAACTGTTTTTT.

CDR3 loop: CASSLSVGVLYEQYF. The CDR3 nucleotides read TGTGCCAGCAGTTTATCGGTAGGGGTTCTCTACGAGCAGTACTTC. This sequence joins TRBV28 and TRBJ2-7; a possible D gene is TRBD1 (5 bases). CDR3 length: 15 amino acids. Germline-derived CDR1 and CDR2 are MDHEN and SYDVKM. With 1 base removed from V and 3 bases from J, the gap between germline ends came to 13 bases.

The chain uses TRBV30 and TRBJ2-1; tentative D call: TRBD2 (6 bases). This CDR3 has 13 amino acids. Per germline, CDR1 GTSNPN and CDR2 SVGIG (reference sequence). Trimming took 5 bases from V and 6 from J, leaving 14 bases between them. The CDR3 is CAWGGSPGNEQFF. CDR3 nucleotide sequence: TGTGCCTGGGGGGGGAGTCCGGGCAATGAGCAGTTCTTC.

This clone has more than one count but fewer than ten. The rearrangement uses TRBV5-8 and TRBJ1-6; no clear D gene. Trimming took 0 bases from V and 0 from J, leaving 4 bases between them. The CDR3 has 15 amino acids. Germline V gene data show CDR1 as SGHTS and CDR2 as YDEGEE. The CDR3 bases are TGTGCCAGCAGCTTGGACAGCTCCTATAATTCACCCCTCCACTTT. Translating it yields CASSLDSSYNSPLHF. Full variable domain (rest looked up from reference TRBV5-8 and TRBJ1-6): EAGVTQSPTHLIKTRGQQATLRCSPISGHTSVYWYQQALGLGLQFLLWYDEGEERNRGNFPPRFSGRQFPNYSSELNVNALELEDSALYLCASSLDSSYNSPLHFGNGTRLTVT.

The V and J genes are TRBV13 and TRBJ1-5, with unresolved D. There are 13 residues in the CDR3. Deletions cut 5 bases from V and 4 bases from J, with 9 bases between. From germline, CDR1 is PRHDT and CDR2 FYEKMQ (reference sequence). CDR3 coding DNA: TGTGCCAGCAGCCGAGGAGTTAATCAGCCCCAGCATTTT. Protein sequence: CASSRGVNQPQHF.

This chain uses TRBV21-1 with TRBJ1-5. TRBV21-1 is a pseudogene. CDR3 size: 15 residues. The CDR3 DNA reads TGTGCCAGCAGCATTCCCCTGGACCAGCGGCAGCCCCAGCATTTT. This sequence encodes CASSIPLDQRQPQHF.

The chain has TRBV10-3 and TRBJ2-5, with 7 bases fitting TRBD1. CDR3 length equals 14 residues. The J segment lost 2 bases and the V segment lost 0 bases, leaving 0 bases of the junction unmatched. Germline lookup yields CDR1 ENHRY and CDR2 SYGVKD. CDR3 nucleotide sequence: TGTGCCATCAGTGAGTCGGGACAGCAAGAGACCCAGTACTTC. Protein product: CAISESGQQETQYF.

The chain carries TRBV12-5 and TRBJ1-2; possibly TRBD1 for D (6 bases). Looked up from germline, CDR1 is LGHNT and CDR2 is FRNRAP. Trimming removed 1 base at V and 6 bases at J, with 27 bases between. The CDR3 has 19 amino acids. CDR3 sequence (DNA): TGTGCTAGTGGTTTGGACCCCGTGTTTGGACAGCCCACTGCGGATGGCTACACCTTC. It yields the protein CASGLDPVFGQPTADGYTF.

This clone was counted a single time. The rearrangement joins TRBV7-9 to TRBJ2-7; 11 nucleotides align to TRBD1. Trimming cost V 1 base and J 7 bases; bases outside gene matches: 9. CDR1 SEHNR and CDR2 FQNEAQ come from the germline V gene (reference sequence). There are 16 residues in the CDR3. The CDR3 coding sequence is TGTGCCAGCAGCTTAGTTTCCGGGACAGGGGGACTGGAGCAGTACTTC. This encodes CASSLVSGTGGLEQYF.

This clone was seen a handful of times. The chain joins TRBV6-1 to TRBJ1-2, with 10 bases identical to TRBD1. The CDR3 has 13 residues. Germline-derived CDR1 and CDR2 are MNHNS and SASEGT. Trimming cost V 5 bases and J 8 bases; bases outside gene matches: 5. The CDR3 DNA is TGTGCCAGCAGTTTGACAGGGGGCGTAGGCTACACCTTC. Protein sequence: CASSLTGGVGYTF.

The chain is built from TRBV5-1 and TRBJ1-4; 7 bases align to TRBD1. Germline assignment: CDR1 SGHRS and CDR2 YFSETQ. This CDR3 has 17 residues. With 0 bases clipped from V and 2 bases from J, the junction kept 7 bases outside the gene matches. CDR3 amino acids: CASSLGQTGETNEKLFF. The CDR3 bases are TGCGCCAGCAGCTTGGGCCAAACAGGGGAGACTAATGAAAAACTGTTTTTT.

The chain joins TRBV7-3 to TRBJ2-7; no clear D. V was clipped by 5 bases and J by 6 bases, with 14 bases between them. Germline CDR1 SGHTA, CDR2 FQGTGA. This CDR3 contains 13 residues. CDR3 residues: CASSLNLRGEQYF. The CDR3, as DNA: TGTGCCAGCAGCCTAAACTTACGCGGCGAGCAGTACTTC. Looking up the rest from reference TRBV7-3 and TRBJ2-7 gives the full variable domain: GAGVSQTPSNKVTEKGKYVELRCDPISGHTALYWYRQSLGQGPEFLIYFQGTGAADDSGLPNDRFFAVRPEGSVSTLKIQRTERGDSAVYLCASSLNLRGEQYFGPGTRLTVT.

V and J are TRBV4-2 and TRBJ1-5; TRBD1 might be the D (5 bases). CDR3 length: 15 residues. Germline CDR1 LGHNA, CDR2 YNFKEQ. Trimming removed 3 bases at V and 4 bases at J, with 13 bases between. The chain's CDR3 is CASSHGATANQPQHF. The CDR3 nucleotides read TGTGCCAGCAGCCATGGGGCAACCGCGAATCAGCCCCAGCATTTT.

This sequence joins TRBV5-4 and TRBJ2-5, with a weak D call TRBD1 (6 bases). CDR3 length equals 15 residues. V lost 0 bases to trimming and J lost 5 bases, with 14 bases between them. The germline V gene encodes CDR1 SGHNT and CDR2 YYREEE (reference sequence). The CDR3 protein is CASSLDRVKGETQYF. The CDR3 DNA reads TGTGCCAGCAGCTTGGACAGGGTGAAAGGGGAGACCCAGTACTTC.

The chain is built from TRBV18 and TRBJ1-1; D may be TRBD1 (5 bases). CDR3 length equals 14 residues. Per germline, CDR1 KGHSH and CDR2 LQKENI. With 3 bases removed from V and 2 bases from J, the gap between germline ends came to 10 bases. The CDR3 nucleotides are TGTGCCAGCTCACCGACAAGGGGTAACACTGAAGCTTTCTTT. Its translation: CASSPTRGNTEAFF.